The 30 T cell receptor beta chains below were found in one sample sequenced in a study of T cell repertoires in cytomegalovirus infection. TCRdb ran MiXCR on the reads and lists one entry per CDR3 protein. The table lists about 260,000 distinct CDR3 sequences, roughly 13% of them singletons, with 8.5% to 9% in the top ten. The material sequenced was PBMCs. The receptors here all came from a human donor in good health (CMV status not recorded). Some clones in this sample may be carry-over from other donors' samples.

Many counts were recorded for this clonotype. V and J are TRBV6-6 and TRBJ2-3; D not certain. Per germline, CDR1 MNHNY and CDR2 SVGAGI (reference sequence). This CDR3 has 12 amino acids. V was clipped by 6 bases and J by 4 bases, with 8 bases between them. CDR3 sequence: CASSQIADTQYF. CDR3 DNA sequence: TGTGCCAGCAGCCAGATTGCAGATACGCAGTATTTT.

This clonotype was recorded at least ten times. Here the CDR3 DNA reads TGTGCCAGCAGCCCCCGGGACAGGTTTTTGGAGCCCCAGCATTTT. Protein: CASSPRDRFLEPQHF. The chain uses TRBV28 and TRBJ1-5; 8 bases fit TRBD1. The V gene's germline CDR1 is MDHEN and CDR2 SYDVKM. The CDR3 runs 15 residues. After removal of 6 bases from V and 8 bases from J, the junction contained 12 bases not matched to a gene.

V usage is TRBV19 and J usage is TRBJ2-3; tentatively, D is TRBD1 (6 bases). The germline V gene encodes CDR1 LNHDA and CDR2 SQIVND (reference sequence). With 6 bases removed from V and 2 bases from J, the gap between germline ends came to 12 bases. The CDR3 spans 14 residues. The CDR3 is CASRDSLPTDTQYF. CDR3 DNA: TGTGCCAGTAGGGACAGTTTACCCACAGATACGCAGTATTTT. The full variable domain, completed using reference TRBV19 and TRBJ2-3, is DGGITQSPKYLFRKEGQNVTLSCEQNLNHDAMYWYRQDPGQGLRLIYYSQIVNDFQKGDIAEGYSVSREKKESFPLTVTSAQKNPTAFYLCASRDSLPTDTQYFGPGTRLTVL.

This clonotype was found many times. The V call is TRBV27, the J call TRBJ2-1, with TRBD2 matching 13 bases. The V gene end was trimmed by 6 bases and the J gene end by 7 bases; junction bases not matched to a gene: 15. CDR1 and CDR2 from the germline V gene are MNHEY and SMNVEV (reference sequence). The CDR3 has 18 amino acids. The DNA of the CDR3 is TGTGCCAGCAGATATCTCGTTACTAGCGGGAGGGTAGGAAATGAGCAGTTCTTC. The encoded protein is CASRYLVTSGRVGNEQFF.

This clonotype was recorded only once. It may be a read error: a sequence one base away is much more abundant. This rearrangement joins TRBV20-1 to TRBJ2-4, with TRBD2 matching 11 bases. CDR1 and CDR2 (germline): DFQATT, SNEGSKA (reference sequence). CDR3 length: 16 amino acids. J gave up 2 bases and V 0 bases, and 3 bases lay outside the gene matches. The chain's CDR3 is CSARDSGRGTKNIQYF. The CDR3, as DNA: TGCAGTGCTAGAGATAGCGGGAGGGGGACCAAAAACATTCAGTACTTC.

This clonotype showed up many times. The chain uses TRBV7-2 and TRBJ2-7; unclear D gene. Trimming took 5 bases from V and 7 from J, leaving 15 bases between them. This CDR3 region has 13 residues. Germline CDR1 reads SGHTA; CDR2 reads FQGNSA. CDR3 amino acids: CASSNQVRYEQYF. In DNA form, the CDR3 reads TGTGCCAGCAGCAACCAAGTACGGTATGAGCAGTACTTC. Complete variable domain (other parts from reference TRBV7-2 and TRBJ2-7): GAGVSQSPSNKVTEKGKDVELRCDPISGHTALYWYRQSLGQGLEFLIYFQGNSAPDKSGLPSDRFSAERTGGSVSTLTIQRTQQEDSAVYLCASSNQVRYEQYFGPGTRLTVT.

The sample holds many counts of this clonotype. The chain uses TRBV19 and TRBJ2-6; either TRBD1 or TRBD2 may fit D (5 bases each). Germline values: CDR1 LNHDA, CDR2 SQIVND (reference sequence). CDR3 length equals 17 residues. V was pared by 6 bases and J by 0 bases, with 15 bases between. The CDR3 sequence: CASSWTGPSSGANVLTF. CDR3 nucleotide sequence: TGTGCCAGTAGCTGGACGGGGCCTAGCTCTGGGGCCAACGTCCTGACTTTC.

The chain recombines TRBV24-1 with TRBJ1-2; D gene ambiguous. Germline lookup yields CDR1 KGHDR and CDR2 SFDVKD. V lost 4 bases, J lost 8 bases, and 13 bases lay in between. The CDR3 is 13 residues long. The CDR3 reads CATSELGGRGYTF. For the CDR3, the DNA is TGTGCCACCAGTGAACTAGGAGGGCGCGGCTACACCTTC.

This clonotype was detected ten times or more. The chain recombines TRBV7-2 with TRBJ2-1; TRBD1 or TRBD2 may be the D gene (5 bases each). The length of the CDR3 is 17 residues. Between the trimmed V and J ends, which lost 5 bases and 1 base, there was a span of 18 bases. From germline, CDR1 is SGHTA and CDR2 FQGNSA. This CDR3 is CASSIFSGPLSYNEQFF. Here the CDR3 DNA reads TGTGCCAGCAGCATATTTTCGGGGCCGTTATCCTACAATGAGCAGTTCTTC.

This clonotype was counted at least ten times. The chain links TRBV29-1 to TRBJ2-6; possibly TRBD2 for D (6 bases). The CDR3 length is 15 residues. V lost 6 bases and J lost 6, with 18 bases in between. From germline, CDR1 is SQVTM and CDR2 ANQGSEA. CDR3 nucleotide sequence: TGCAGCGTCCGGGGGACGGCGGCATCGGCCAACGTCCTGACTTTC. Translating gives CSVRGTAASANVLTF.

J is TRBJ2-1 and V is TRBV6-2 or TRBV6-3; D unclear. Germline-derived CDR1 and CDR2 are MNHEY and SVGEGT. The CDR3 length is 12 residues. Trimming cost V 0 bases and J 8 bases, with 5 bases left between them. CDR3 nucleotide sequence: TGTGCCAGCAGTTACTCTGTCGATGAGCAGTTCTTC. It is translated as CASSYSVDEQFF.

This clonotype was found many times. J is TRBJ2-6 and V is TRBV4-1; 11 bases are shared with TRBD1. Germline assignment: CDR1 MGHRA and CDR2 YSYEKL. The trim removed 1 base at V and 2 bases at J, leaving 4 bases unmatched. This CDR3 region has 18 residues. The CDR3 region is CASSQGPGQGAGANVLTF. The CDR3 nucleotides read TGCGCCAGCAGCCAAGGCCCGGGACAGGGGGCTGGGGCCAACGTCCTGACTTTC.

Many counts were recorded for this clonotype. The chain recombines TRBV7-8 with TRBJ2-1; 8 positions match TRBD2. CDR1 and CDR2 from the germline V gene are SGHVS and FQNEAQ. The CDR3 runs to 16 residues. J was trimmed by 4 bases and V by 5 bases; bases with no gene match: 10. CDR3 sequence reads: CASSLSGTREYNEQFF. CDR3 coding DNA: TGTGCCAGCAGCCTCTCCGGGACTAGAGAATACAATGAGCAGTTCTTC. Full variable domain (rest looked up from reference TRBV7-8 and TRBJ2-1): GAGVSQSPRYKVAKRGQDVALRCDPISGHVSLFWYQQALGQGPEFLTYFQNEAQLDKSGLPSDRFFAERPEGSVSTLKIQRTQQEDSAVYLCASSLSGTREYNEQFFGPGTRLTVL.

The rearrangement uses TRBV6-5 and TRBJ1-4; the D is unclear. This CDR3 region has 15 residues. Germline CDR1 MNHEY, CDR2 SVGAGI. V was cut by 0 bases and J by 4 bases, with 9 bases left in between. This CDR3 reads CASSYSRALNEKLFF. The CDR3 DNA reads as TGTGCCAGCAGTTACTCACGGGCCCTTAATGAAAAACTGTTTTTT.

This clonotype has a count of ten or more. The V gene is TRBV7-8, the J gene TRBJ2-7; D not resolved. The germline CDR1 and CDR2 sequences are SGHVS and FQNEAQ. V was shortened by 5 bases and J by 2 bases, with 22 bases between the two germline ends. This CDR3 region has 17 residues. CDR3 in DNA: TGTGCCAGCAGCCCACGGAGCATAAACAAGACTGCCTACGAGCAGTACTTC. Protein: CASSPRSINKTAYEQYF.

The chain joins TRBV2 to TRBJ1-6; D gene unclear. The CDR3 loop spans 13 amino acids. The V gene lost 7 bases and the J gene lost 7 bases, with 11 bases spanning the gap. Germline values: CDR1 SNHLY, CDR2 FYNNEI. The DNA for the CDR3 is TGTGCCAGCATTCTTCGTTCGAATTCACCCCTCCACTTT. The encoded protein is CASILRSNSPLHF.

In its sample, this clonotype was seen a few times. In DNA, the CDR3 is TGTGCCAGCAGCTTAAGCAGGGGAAACACCGGGGAGCTGTTTTTT. Its translation is CASSLSRGNTGELFF. The chain is built from TRBV11-3 and TRBJ2-2; possibly TRBD1 for D (6 bases). The germline V gene has CDR1 SGHNT and CDR2 YENEEA. This CDR3 has 15 residues. V gave up 2 bases and J gave up 2 bases, with 9 bases separating them.

In this sample, this clonotype turned up many times. The rearrangement links TRBV29-1 to TRBJ2-7; possibly TRBD2 for D (5 bases). Germline V gene lookup returns CDR1 SQVTM and CDR2 ANQGSEA. V was pared by 7 bases and J by 7 bases, with 20 bases between. The length of the CDR3 is 13 residues. The CDR3 nucleotides read TGCAGCGCCATCACGGCTAGCCTGGGTGAGCAGTACTTC. Its protein product is CSAITASLGEQYF.

This clonotype was observed at least ten times. The chain links TRBV20-1 to TRBJ2-1, with 13 nucleotides matching TRBD2. CDR1 DFQATT and CDR2 SNEGSKA come from the germline V gene (reference sequence). The CDR3 runs to 16 residues. The junction had 9 bases not matched to a gene; V was cut back by 3 bases and J by 7 bases. CDR3 DNA: TGCAGTGCTAGTCCGCTACTAGCGGGGGGGCAAAATGAGCAGTTCTTC. Residues: CSASPLLAGGQNEQFF.

This clonotype was seen more than once but under ten times. This chain connects TRBV5-4 to TRBJ1-1; a possible D gene is TRBD1 (6 bases). This CDR3 comprises 14 residues. V lost 4 bases to trimming and J lost 3 bases, with 13 bases between them. Germline V gene data show CDR1 as SGHNT and CDR2 as YYREEE (reference sequence). CDR3 sequence (DNA): TGTGCCAGCAGCCGACAGGTCGGGGACACTGAAGCTTTCTTT. It translates to CASSRQVGDTEAFF.

This clonotype was detected many times. This chain uses TRBV7-2 with TRBJ2-5; tentatively, D is TRBD1 or TRBD2 (5 bases each). Germline CDR1 reads SGHTA; CDR2 reads FQGNSA. The CDR3 loop spans 13 amino acids. Trimming cost V 3 bases and J 5 bases, with 10 bases left between them. CDR3 amino acids: CASSFGTGETQYF. The CDR3 DNA reads TGTGCCAGCAGCTTTGGGACGGGGGAGACCCAGTACTTC.

Ten or more counts support this clonotype. The V gene is TRBV28, the J gene TRBJ2-3; no clear D gene. V was pared by 5 bases and J by 2 bases, with 11 bases between. The CDR3 length is 14 residues. Germline CDR1 MDHEN, CDR2 SYDVKM. The CDR3 is CASSPGPYTDTQYF. CDR3 coding DNA: TGTGCCAGCAGTCCAGGACCCTACACAGATACGCAGTATTTT.

This chain links TRBV20-1 with TRBJ1-1; no clear D gene. CDR1 is DFQATT, CDR2 SNEGSKA, per germline (reference sequence). Trimming took off 6 bases at V and 5 bases at J, with 13 bases between the two ends. This CDR3 has 12 residues. CDR3 residues: CSASPGETEAFF. The DNA for the CDR3 is TGCAGTGCCAGCCCAGGAGAGACTGAAGCTTTCTTT.

This clonotype was detected a few times. The chain links TRBV7-6 to TRBJ2-1; D tentatively fits TRBD1 or TRBD2 (6 bases each). Germline CDR1 and CDR2: SGHVS and FNYEAQ. CDR3 size: 16 residues. V lost 1 base to trimming and J lost 2 bases, with 12 bases between them. CDR3 region: CASSLVWGAAYNEQFF. Here the CDR3 DNA reads TGTGCCAGCAGCTTAGTTTGGGGGGCGGCCTACAATGAGCAGTTCTTC. The whole variable domain, filled in from reference TRBV7-6 and TRBJ2-1, reads GAGVSQSPRYKVTKRGQDVALRCDPISGHVSLYWYRQALGQGPEFLTYFNYEAQQDKSGLPNDRFSAERPEGSISTLTIQRTEQRDSAMYRCASSLVWGAAYNEQFFGPGTRLTVL.

A word on this clonotype: A read error may account for a junction end that differs from germline. The rearrangement links TRBV19 to TRBJ2-1, with 9 bases matching TRBD1. CDR1 and CDR2 (germline): LNHDA, SQIVND (reference sequence). The CDR3 spans 18 residues. This CDR3 is CASSTRGTGTGRYIEQFF. CDR3 coding DNA: TGTGCCAGTAGTACCCGCGGGACAGGGACCGGCCGATACATTGAGCAGTTCTTC.

This clonotype has a count of ten or more. The chain links TRBV5-4 to TRBJ2-5, with TRBD1 matching 9 bases. Germline CDR1 is SGHNT and CDR2 is YYREEE (reference sequence). The V segment lost 3 bases and the J segment 2 bases; nucleotides outside the gene matches: 5. The length of the CDR3 is 15 residues. The CDR3 spells CASSSGQGTQETQYF. CDR3 nucleotides: TGTGCCAGCAGCTCAGGACAGGGGACACAAGAGACCCAGTACTTC.

This clonotype showed up many times. V and J are TRBV28 and TRBJ1-2, with TRBD1 matching over 8 bases. Trimming cost V 6 bases and J 4 bases; bases outside gene matches: 4. From germline, CDR1 is MDHEN and CDR2 SYDVKM. This CDR3 contains 13 residues. In nucleotides, the CDR3 is TGTGCCAGCAGAGACAGGGGCCGCTATGGCTACACCTTC. This translates into CASRDRGRYGYTF.

The chain joins TRBV7-9 to TRBJ2-7; a possible D gene is TRBD1 (6 bases). The germline V gene has CDR1 SEHNR and CDR2 FQNEAQ (reference sequence). The CDR3 is made up of 14 amino acids. V shed 4 bases and J shed 2 bases, with 12 bases lying between them. CDR3: CASSSRTAAYEQYF. The DNA for the CDR3 is TGTGCCAGCAGCTCCCGGACAGCGGCCTACGAGCAGTACTTC.

Regarding this clonotype: One junction end disagrees with the germline gene, perhaps due to a read error. This rearrangement joins TRBV15 to TRBJ2-5, with TRBD2 matching 8 bases. The CDR3 length is 15 residues. Germline-derived CDR1 and CDR2 are LNHNV and YYDKDF (reference sequence). Written as DNA, the CDR3 is TGTGCCACCAGCAGAGACTCGGGGGGGCAAGAGACCCTGTACTTC. Its protein product is CATSRDSGGQETLYF.

V and J are TRBV6-5 and TRBJ2-5; the D is unclear. This CDR3 has 11 residues. The V gene lost 7 bases and the J gene lost 4 bases, with 7 bases spanning the gap. CDR1 MNHEY and CDR2 SVGAGI come from the germline V gene. Here the CDR3 DNA reads TGTGCCAGCACGTCCTTAGAGACCCAGTACTTC. Its translation is CASTSLETQYF.